The 5 T cell receptor beta chains below come from one sample, sequenced in a study of blood T cell repertoires in COVID-19. Only in-frame clones appear in the TCRdb table, and some are missing; sequencing was by immunoSEQ multiplex PCR. This sample has 250,000 to 350,000 clones, with roughly 83% found just once. The sequencing input was peripheral blood. The receptors stem from a human donor with COVID-19, enrolled during active disease. The donor label of this sample is uncertain.

The rearrangement joins TRBV9 to TRBJ1-1, with a possible D match to TRBD1 (5 bases). CDR3 length: 12 residues. The germline V and J ends were trimmed by 3 bases and 3 bases, with 6 bases remaining between them. Germline CDR1 and CDR2: SGDLS and YYNGEE. The chain's CDR3 is CASSGGDTEAFF. CDR3 DNA sequence: TGTGCCAGCAGCGGGGGGGACACTGAAGCTTTCTTT.

The V call is TRBV5-4, the J call TRBJ2-2; 8 nucleotides line up with TRBD1. V trimming: 3 bases; J trimming: 4 bases; junction bases outside the gene matches: 2. Per germline, CDR1 SGHNT and CDR2 YYREEE (reference sequence). The CDR3 is 14 amino acids. In DNA form, the CDR3 reads TGTGCCAGCAGCTACAGGGGGACCACCGGGGAGCTGTTTTTT. It codes for CASSYRGTTGELFF.

This clone was counted a few times. The V call is TRBV6-1, the J call TRBJ1-1; TRBD1 aligns across 9 bases. The V and J ends lost 2 bases and 6 bases, in that order; junction bases with no gene match: 1. Germline CDR1 and CDR2: MNHNS and SASEGT. The length of the CDR3 is 13 residues. For the CDR3, the DNA is TGTGCCAGCAGTGAACGACAGGGGGCTGAAGCTTTCTTT. Protein product: CASSERQGAEAFF.

CDR3 protein: CASSLVAGGRNEQFF. The CDR3 DNA sequence: TGTGCCAGCAGCTTGGTAGCGGGAGGACGGAATGAGCAGTTCTTC. The V and J genes are TRBV5-5 and TRBJ2-1; 10 bases are shared with TRBD2. Trimming cost V 0 bases and J 7 bases; bases outside gene matches: 4. Germline-derived CDR1 and CDR2 are SGHKS and YYEKEE (reference sequence). This CDR3 region has 15 residues.

The chain links TRBV7-2 to TRBJ1-5; D not resolved. The CDR3 spans 14 residues. Germline CDR1 reads SGHTA; CDR2 reads FQGNSA. The germline V and J ends were trimmed by 0 bases and 7 bases, with 10 bases remaining between them. The CDR3 region has the DNA TGTGCCAGCAGCTTAGCGGGCGAAACGCAGCCCCAGCATTTT. Residues: CASSLAGETQPQHF.